A selection of T cell receptor beta chains follows, all from one sample in a study of blood T cell repertoires in COVID-19. Some clones are missing from TCRdb's copy, which holds only in-frame ones; the method was immunoSEQ multiplex PCR. The sample has some 330,000 clones, 85% to 90% seen once. The sample consisted of peripheral blood. Source of these receptors: a woman aged 45-59 years with active or convalescent COVID-19. The CDR3 runs from the conserved cysteine through the conserved F or W. Each record gives: V gene, D gene, clone size, J gene, CDR3 protein, CDR3 DNA. D genes are given only for firm matches. Size tells how often a clone was seen (once, few, many) or the class of an expanded clone, and some rows leave it out.

TRBV19,-,-,TRBJ1-2,CASSIELQGPGYTF,TGTGCCAGTAGTATAGAGTTACAGGGTCCTGGCTACACCTTC
TRBV7-2,-,few,TRBJ1-4,CASSLVGTTTNEKLFF,TGTGCCAGCAGCTTAGTAGGGACAACAACTAATGAAAAACTGTTTTTT
TRBV28,-,-,TRBJ2-5,CASSLRGTGETQYF,TGTGCCAGCAGTCTCCGCGGTACGGGGGAGACCCAGTACTTC
TRBV5-1,-,-,TRBJ1-1,CASSLENRVLLPNTEAFF,TGCGCCAGCAGCTTGGAAAATCGGGTTCTGCTCCCGAACACTGAAGCTTTCTTT
TRBV28,TRBD1,-,TRBJ1-1,CASSRPTGSTEAFF,TGTGCCAGCAGTCGACCGACAGGGAGCACTGAAGCTTTCTTT
TRBV5-4,TRBD2,few,TRBJ2-5,CASSPGGTQETQYF,TGTGCCAGCAGCCCCGGGGGGACCCAAGAGACCCAGTACTTC
TRBV10-1,TRBD1,-,TRBJ1-4,CASRDLQGGNEKLFF,TGCGCCAGCAGGGACTTACAGGGGGGGAATGAAAAACTGTTTTTT
TRBV28,TRBD1,-,TRBJ2-7,CASSLIGQGTSYEQYF,TGTGCCAGCAGTTTAATCGGACAGGGAACTAGTTACGAGCAGTACTTC
TRBV4-1,-,many,TRBJ1-6,CASSHDGQRNSPLHF,TGCGCCAGCAGCCATGACGGACAGCGAAATTCACCCCTCCACTTT
TRBV20-1,-,-,TRBJ1-5,CSASEVGQYPNQPQHF,TGCAGTGCTAGTGAGGTCGGACAGTATCCGAATCAGCCCCAGCATTTT
TRBV6-2/TRBV6-3,TRBD1,once,TRBJ2-2,CASSRPDRGPGELFF,TGTGCCAGCAGTAGGCCAGACAGGGGGCCCGGGGAGCTGTTTTTT
TRBV10-3,-,-,TRBJ2-7,CAIRDPGQPGHYEQYF,TGTGCCATCAGAGACCCAGGACAGCCGGGGCACTACGAGCAGTACTTC
TRBV10-3,TRBD1,-,TRBJ2-6,CAISERQGAGGANVLTF,TGTGCCATCAGTGAGCGACAGGGGGCGGGAGGGGCCAACGTCCTGACTTTC
TRBV6-6,TRBD1,-,TRBJ1-2,CASSYSAGQANYGYTF,TGTGCCAGCAGTTACTCCGCGGGACAGGCTAACTATGGCTACACCTTC
TRBV6-6,TRBD1,-,TRBJ1-2,CASSYLGQGYYGYTF,TGTGCCAGCAGTTACTTGGGACAGGGATACTATGGCTACACCTTC
TRBV6-5,-,few,TRBJ1-5,CASSDRYSNQPQHF,TGTGCCAGCAGCGACAGATATAGCAATCAGCCCCAGCATTTT
TRBV18,TRBD1,-,TRBJ2-3,CASSPRDRGQDTQYF,TGTGCCAGCTCACCGAGGGACAGGGGGCAAGATACGCAGTATTTT
TRBV6-6,-,-,TRBJ2-1,CASSYSVQNNEQFF,TGTGCCAGCAGTTACTCTGTACAGAACAATGAGCAGTTCTTC
TRBV15,TRBD1,-,TRBJ1-6,CAYSRDRLNSPLHF,TGTGCCTATTCCCGGGACAGACTTAATTCACCCCTCCACTTT
TRBV5-4,TRBD1,-,TRBJ2-6,CASSLGTGAFSGANVLTF,TGTGCCAGCAGCTTAGGGACAGGGGCATTTTCTGGGGCCAACGTCCTGACTTTC
TRBV7-2,-,-,TRBJ1-5,CASSLAEGFPQHF,TGTGCCAGCAGCTTAGCGGAGGGTTTCCCCCAGCATTTT
TRBV7-2,-,-,TRBJ2-7,CASSLQVSYEQYF,TGTGCCAGCAGCTTACAGGTCTCCTACGAGCAGTACTTC
TRBV5-1,-,-,TRBJ2-6,CASSTNSGANVLTF,TGCGCCAGCAGCACTAACTCTGGGGCCAACGTCCTGACTTTC
TRBV5-1,-,few,TRBJ2-5,CASSSQAQETQYF,TGCGCCAGCAGCTCCCAAGCCCAAGAGACCCAGTACTTC
TRBV19,-,-,TRBJ1-4,CASSIAGANEKLFF,TGTGCCAGTAGTATTGCGGGGGCTAATGAAAAACTGTTTTTT
TRBV15,-,-,TRBJ2-5,CATSRGEETQYF,TGTGCCACCAGCAGAGGAGAAGAGACCCAGTACTTC
TRBV7-3,-,-,TRBJ2-3,CASSLLSGGDTQYF,TGTGCCAGCAGCTTACTCAGCGGAGGGGATACGCAGTATTTT
TRBV6-5,-,-,TRBJ1-1,CASSYPGRTEAFF,TGTGCCAGCAGTTACCCGGGTCGGACTGAAGCTTTCTTT
TRBV4-1,TRBD1,-,TRBJ1-2,CASSQAGGTGGYTF,TGCGCCAGCAGCCAAGCAGGGGGGACTGGTGGCTACACCTTC
TRBV5-1,TRBD1,-,TRBJ2-5,CASSLGGTGELQTQYF,TGCGCCAGCAGCTTGGGGGGGACAGGCGAGCTTCAGACCCAGTACTTC
TRBV19,-,-,TRBJ1-6,CASSRFLPSSYNSPLHF,TGTGCCAGTAGTAGATTCCTTCCGAGCTCCTATAATTCACCCCTCCACTTT
TRBV6-5,-,-,TRBJ1-1,CASSTGSNTEAFF,TGTGCCAGTAGTACAGGGTCCAACACTGAAGCTTTCTTT
TRBV30,-,-,TRBJ1-2,CAWARQVYGYTF,TGTGCCTGGGCCAGACAGGTCTATGGCTACACCTTC
TRBV2,-,-,TRBJ2-6,CASARGDSGANVLTF,TGTGCCAGCGCGAGAGGCGACTCTGGGGCCAACGTCCTGACTTTC
TRBV21-1,-,-,TRBJ1-2,CASSKAVKVTGVGYTF,TGTGCCAGCAGCAAAGCCGTAAAAGTGACAGGGGTTGGCTACACCTTC
TRBV6-2/TRBV6-3,-,-,TRBJ2-1,CASSFHQDGLSWYNEQFF,TGTGCCAGCAGTTTCCACCAAGACGGACTATCTTGGTACAATGAGCAGTTCTTC
TRBV7-8,-,few,TRBJ2-3,CASSLELDTQYF,TGTGCCAGCAGCTTAGAACTGGATACGCAGTATTTT
TRBV6-6,-,-,TRBJ1-1,CASSLVVSTEAFF,TGTGCCAGCAGTTTAGTAGTGAGCACTGAAGCTTTCTTT
TRBV4-1,TRBD2,-,TRBJ2-3,CASSLKLAGGPTDTQYF,TGCGCCAGCAGCCTTAAGCTGGCGGGAGGGCCCACAGATACGCAGTATTTT
TRBV11-2,TRBD2,-,TRBJ2-1,CASSIKNLRTSDNEQFF,TGTGCCAGCAGCATAAAAAACCTCCGGACTAGTGACAATGAGCAGTTCTTC
TRBV30,-,-,TRBJ2-5,CAWKQGWETQYF,TGTGCCTGGAAACAGGGCTGGGAGACCCAGTACTTC
TRBV4-1,-,-,TRBJ1-6,CASSQGGLLNSPLHF,TGCGCCAGCAGCCAAGGAGGACTACTTAATTCACCCCTCCACTTT
TRBV29-1,TRBD2,-,TRBJ2-1,CSVQGLAVYNEQFF,TGCAGCGTTCAGGGACTAGCGGTGTACAATGAGCAGTTCTTC
TRBV6-6,-,-,TRBJ1-5,CASNNQGSNQPQHF,TGTGCCAGCAACAATCAGGGTAGCAATCAGCCCCAGCATTTT
TRBV7-6,TRBD1,-,TRBJ1-1,CASSPGQGNTEAFF,TGTGCCAGCAGCCCGGGACAGGGTAACACTGAAGCTTTCTTT
TRBV30,-,-,TRBJ1-5,CAWSGGLTNQPQHF,TGTGCCTGGAGTGGGGGACTGACCAATCAGCCCCAGCATTTT
TRBV2,TRBD1,-,TRBJ2-7,CASSPTGQDYEQYF,TGTGCCAGCAGTCCGACGGGACAGGACTACGAGCAGTACTTC
TRBV12-5,-,-,TRBJ1-5,CASGLSIRGYSNQPQHF,TGTGCTAGTGGTTTGTCAATCAGGGGTTATAGCAATCAGCCCCAGCATTTT
TRBV6-1,-,-,TRBJ2-7,CASSDPRTRIYEQYF,TGTGCCAGCAGTGATCCCCGGACTCGAATCTACGAGCAGTACTTC
TRBV12-3/TRBV12-4,-,-,TRBJ1-6,CASSDSYNSPLHF,TGTGCCAGCAGTGACAGCTATAATTCACCCCTCCACTTT
TRBV30,-,-,TRBJ2-7,CAWSVGVMGEQYF,TGTGCCTGGAGTGTGGGAGTTATGGGCGAGCAGTACTTC
TRBV5-4,-,-,TRBJ1-2,CASSLQGPNYGYTF,TGTGCCAGCAGCTTACAGGGCCCTAACTATGGCTACACCTTC
TRBV3-1/TRBV3-2,-,-,TRBJ1-1,CASSRGGEAFF,TGTGCCAGCAGCCGGGGAGGTGAAGCTTTCTTT
TRBV5-6,TRBD1,-,TRBJ2-5,CASSSGTGEQKETQYF,TGTGCCAGCAGCTCCGGGACAGGGGAGCAGAAAGAGACCCAGTACTTC
TRBV6-1,-,few,TRBJ2-2,CASSEGSSPGNTGELFF,TGTGCCAGCAGTGAAGGAAGCTCGCCTGGGAACACCGGGGAGCTGTTTTTT
TRBV11-3,-,once,TRBJ1-1,CASSLRGTNTEAFF,TGTGCCAGCAGCTTACGGGGGACGAACACTGAAGCTTTCTTT
TRBV4-2,-,-,TRBJ2-5,CASSQDLTRETQYF,TGTGCCAGCAGCCAAGATCTAACCCGAGAGACCCAGTACTTC
TRBV29-1,TRBD1,once,TRBJ2-2,CSVSGGDRAPYNTGELFF,TGCAGCGTTTCTGGGGGGGACAGGGCCCCGTATAACACCGGGGAGCTGTTTTTT
TRBV5-1,-,-,TRBJ2-1,CASTQGQVSYNEQFF,TGCGCCAGTACCCAGGGGCAAGTCTCCTACAATGAGCAGTTCTTC
TRBV27,TRBD2,few,TRBJ2-2,CASTKTSGATGELFF,TGTGCCAGCACCAAGACTAGCGGAGCCACCGGGGAGCTGTTTTTT